This is a list of T cell receptor beta chains from one sample in a study of shared clonotypes between healthy human individuals. Method: immunoSEQ multiplex PCR; TCRdb's copy keeps in-frame clones and lacks some. The sample gives over a million clones, around 97% of which show up once; approximately 1.1% is in the top ten. The specimen was naive CD4+ T cells sorted from blood. These receptors were taken from a man aged 25 to 40 in good health. Both conserved end residues are part of each CDR3. A D gene is named only where the DNA matches it firmly. Not every row has a clone size; where given, it reads once, few, many or a size class.

d_gene: TRBD2; j_gene: TRBJ2-1; abundance: NA; v_gene: TRBV2; CDR3aa: CASTAGAINEQFF; CDR3nt: TGTGCCAGCACGGCGGGAGCCATCAATGAGCAGTTCTTC
d_gene: NA; j_gene: TRBJ2-3; abundance: NA; v_gene: TRBV9; CDR3aa: CASSSLRGRERADTQYF; CDR3nt: TGTGCCAGCAGCTCCCTGAGGGGGCGGGAGCGGGCGGATACGCAGTATTTT
d_gene: TRBD1; j_gene: TRBJ1-5; abundance: NA; v_gene: TRBV7-8; CDR3aa: CASSLVTGASQPQHF; CDR3nt: TGTGCCAGCAGCTTAGTCACAGGGGCTAGTCAGCCCCAGCATTTT
d_gene: NA; j_gene: TRBJ2-1; abundance: NA; v_gene: TRBV30; CDR3aa: CAWSVLAGTYNEQFF; CDR3nt: TGTGCCTGGAGTGTACTTGCAGGGACCTACAATGAGCAGTTCTTC
d_gene: TRBD2; j_gene: TRBJ2-1; abundance: NA; v_gene: TRBV5-1; CDR3aa: CASSLGQLAGGWNEQFF; CDR3nt: TGCGCCAGCAGCTTGGGACAACTAGCGGGAGGCTGGAATGAGCAGTTCTTC
d_gene: NA; j_gene: TRBJ2-3; abundance: NA; v_gene: TRBV10-1; CDR3aa: CASSLGVSTDTQYF; CDR3nt: TGCGCCAGCAGTCTTGGGGTTAGCACAGATACGCAGTATTTT
d_gene: NA; j_gene: TRBJ1-3; abundance: NA; v_gene: TRBV5-4; CDR3aa: CASSSRGSGNTIYF; CDR3nt: TGTGCCAGCAGCAGCCGGGGCTCTGGAAACACCATATATTTT
d_gene: TRBD2; j_gene: TRBJ2-7; abundance: NA; v_gene: TRBV30; CDR3aa: CAWRVAGAGYEQYF; CDR3nt: TGTGCCTGGAGAGTAGCGGGAGCGGGGTACGAGCAGTACTTC
d_gene: TRBD2; j_gene: TRBJ2-1; abundance: NA; v_gene: TRBV7-9; CDR3aa: CASSLRLAGDFDNEQFF; CDR3nt: TGTGCCAGCAGCTTAAGGCTAGCGGGAGATTTCGACAATGAGCAGTTCTTC
d_gene: NA; j_gene: TRBJ2-5; abundance: once; v_gene: TRBV5-1; CDR3aa: CASSRVSEQETQYF; CDR3nt: TGCGCCAGCAGCAGAGTAAGCGAGCAAGAGACCCAGTACTTC
d_gene: NA; j_gene: TRBJ2-1; abundance: once; v_gene: TRBV9; CDR3aa: CASSVAGKNNEQFF; CDR3nt: TGTGCCAGCAGCGTAGCGGGGAAAAACAATGAGCAGTTCTTC
d_gene: NA; j_gene: TRBJ2-2; abundance: NA; v_gene: TRBV10-2; CDR3aa: CASSDSKRWTGELFF; CDR3nt: TGCGCCAGCAGTGACAGTAAGAGGTGGACCGGGGAGCTGTTTTTT
d_gene: NA; j_gene: TRBJ2-5; abundance: NA; v_gene: TRBV18; CDR3aa: CASSPPRRSGQYNQETQYF; CDR3nt: TGTGCCAGCTCACCACCGCGACGTAGTGGACAGTATAATCAAGAGACCCAGTACTTC
d_gene: TRBD1; j_gene: TRBJ1-3; abundance: NA; v_gene: TRBV7-8; CDR3aa: CASSSLLPGRGSSGNTIYF; CDR3nt: TGTGCCAGCAGCTCCCTCCTTCCGGGCAGGGGGTCCTCTGGAAACACCATATATTTT
d_gene: TRBD2; j_gene: TRBJ2-3; abundance: NA; v_gene: TRBV5-1; CDR3aa: CASSLAGGSADTQYF; CDR3nt: TGCGCCAGCAGCTTGGCCGGGGGGTCGGCAGATACGCAGTATTTT
d_gene: TRBD1; j_gene: TRBJ1-1; abundance: NA; v_gene: TRBV28; CDR3aa: CASSPGTGRGTEAFF; CDR3nt: TGTGCCAGCAGTCCCGGGACAGGGCGGGGCACTGAAGCTTTCTTT
d_gene: NA; j_gene: TRBJ2-3; abundance: NA; v_gene: TRBV2; CDR3aa: CASSAVTDTQYF; CDR3nt: TGTGCCAGCAGTGCAGTAACAGATACGCAGTATTTT
d_gene: NA; j_gene: TRBJ1-2; abundance: NA; v_gene: TRBV28; CDR3aa: CASSFAGGGHYGYTF; CDR3nt: TGTGCCAGCAGTTTTGCGGGTGGGGGCCACTATGGCTACACCTTC
d_gene: NA; j_gene: TRBJ2-5; abundance: NA; v_gene: TRBV7-6; CDR3aa: CASSLNVPGFRETQYF; CDR3nt: TGTGCCAGCAGCTTAAATGTTCCGGGTTTTCGAGAGACCCAGTACTTC
d_gene: TRBD1; j_gene: TRBJ2-4; abundance: NA; v_gene: TRBV11-2; CDR3aa: CASSWAGGNIQYF; CDR3nt: TGTGCCAGCAGCTGGGCAGGGGGAAACATTCAGTACTTC
d_gene: TRBD2; j_gene: TRBJ2-5; abundance: NA; v_gene: TRBV9; CDR3aa: CASSVGGRARGRHPQETQYF; CDR3nt: TGTGCCAGCAGCGTAGGCGGGAGGGCCCGGGGTCGACACCCACAAGAGACCCAGTACTTC
d_gene: NA; j_gene: TRBJ2-7; abundance: NA; v_gene: TRBV19; CDR3aa: CASKVYKGSYEQYF; CDR3nt: TGTGCCAGTAAGGTGTACAAAGGTTCCTACGAGCAGTACTTC
d_gene: TRBD1; j_gene: TRBJ2-5; abundance: NA; v_gene: TRBV25-1; CDR3aa: CASSEFGLRDRVSSQYF; CDR3nt: TGTGCCAGCAGTGAATTTGGCCTTCGGGACAGGGTTTCATCCCAGTACTTC
d_gene: NA; j_gene: TRBJ2-7; abundance: NA; v_gene: TRBV13; CDR3aa: CASSFASEQYF; CDR3nt: TGTGCCAGCAGCTTCGCTTCCGAGCAGTACTTC
d_gene: NA; j_gene: TRBJ2-1; abundance: NA; v_gene: TRBV28; CDR3aa: CASSLGGDEQFF; CDR3nt: TGTGCCAGCAGTTTAGGAGGGGATGAGCAGTTCTTC
d_gene: NA; j_gene: TRBJ2-2; abundance: NA; v_gene: TRBV5-5; CDR3aa: CASSFGGGRGGELFF; CDR3nt: TGTGCCAGCAGCTTTGGTGGGGGCCGCGGCGGGGAGCTGTTTTTT
d_gene: TRBD1; j_gene: TRBJ2-5; abundance: once; v_gene: TRBV5-4; CDR3aa: CASSFPTGASVKTQYF; CDR3nt: TGTGCCAGCAGCTTCCCCACAGGGGCATCTGTGAAGACCCAGTACTTC
d_gene: TRBD1; j_gene: TRBJ2-5; abundance: NA; v_gene: TRBV19; CDR3aa: CASGQGRETQYF; CDR3nt: TGTGCCAGTGGACAGGGACGAGAGACCCAGTACTTC
d_gene: NA; j_gene: TRBJ2-3; abundance: NA; v_gene: TRBV5-1; CDR3aa: CASSIIDSRDTQYF; CDR3nt: TGCGCCAGCAGCATAATAGACTCGAGGGACACGCAGTATTTT
d_gene: NA; j_gene: TRBJ2-7; abundance: NA; v_gene: TRBV7-6; CDR3aa: CASSMNMGNEQYF; CDR3nt: TGTGCCAGCAGCATGAATATGGGGAACGAGCAGTACTTC
d_gene: NA; j_gene: TRBJ2-7; abundance: NA; v_gene: TRBV5-1; CDR3aa: CASSLGSTGYEQYF; CDR3nt: TGCGCCAGCAGCTTAGGTTCCACCGGCTACGAGCAGTACTTC
d_gene: NA; j_gene: TRBJ1-1; abundance: NA; v_gene: TRBV2; CDR3aa: CASILTWTDNTEAFF; CDR3nt: TGTGCCAGCATTCTTACTTGGACGGATAACACTGAAGCTTTCTTT
d_gene: TRBD1; j_gene: TRBJ1-5; abundance: NA; v_gene: TRBV19; CDR3aa: CASRHRGPSNQPQHF; CDR3nt: TGTGCCAGTAGACACAGGGGGCCGAGCAATCAGCCCCAGCATTTT
d_gene: NA; j_gene: TRBJ2-7; abundance: NA; v_gene: TRBV28; CDR3aa: CASSTTRDRSYEQYF; CDR3nt: TGTGCCAGCAGTACGACGCGAGACAGGTCCTACGAGCAGTACTTC
d_gene: NA; j_gene: TRBJ2-1; abundance: NA; v_gene: TRBV5-4; CDR3aa: CASSLSGGLGTYNEQFF; CDR3nt: TGTGCCAGCAGCTTGTCCGGAGGACTCGGAACCTACAATGAGCAGTTCTTC
d_gene: TRBD1; j_gene: TRBJ2-6; abundance: NA; v_gene: TRBV18; CDR3aa: CASSPLTGMSSGANVLTF; CDR3nt: TGTGCCAGCTCACCCTTGACAGGGATGTCTTCTGGGGCCAACGTCCTGACTTTC